The subject of this entry is one TCR beta chain. Its specificity is not known. Trimming removed 3 bases from V and 5 bases from J, with 11 bases in between. The CDR3 totals 14 residues. Germline V CDR1 and CDR2: SNHLY, FYNNEI. Amplification used 60 Vbeta primers and 13 Jbeta primers. Libraries were prepared by immunoSEQ multiplex PCR; TCRdb keeps only in-frame clonotypes and omits some of them. The repertoire includes around 88,000 clones, 78% of them detected once, and about 4% sits in the top ten. These data belong to a study of cytomegalovirus exposure and HLA in healthy donors. About the study: Earlier, approximately 110 million unique TCR beta sequences were recovered from approximately 200 million T cells by an analysis.

Study-level findings and limits: With further analysis later on, most CMV-associated TCR beta chains appeared HLA-restricted.

At the time of sampling, donors were nominally healthy, though unrecorded immune exposures were likely. The chain has TRBV2 and TRBJ1-5; D is undetermined. The sequencing input was PBMCs. This clonotype was obtained from a woman between 35 and 50 years old in good health and CMV-seropositive. Here the CDR3 DNA reads TGTGCCAGCAGTGAGGCCCTCCTTGATCAGCCCCAGCATTTT. As protein: CASSEALLDQPQHF.